What follows are 22 T cell receptor beta chains derived from one specimen sequenced in a study of identical twins. From the 5' RACE reads, TCRdb called clonotypes with MiXCR, one entry per CDR3 protein. The sample lists a few hundred thousand distinct CDR3 sequences; roughly 9.9% were seen once. This sample also belongs to another study, concerning yellow fever vaccine responses in identical twins.

The specimen sequenced was PBMCs. These TCRs come from a woman between 18 and 29 years old in good health.

This rearrangement joins TRBV7-9 to TRBJ1-4, with a tentative D call TRBD1 (5 bases). CDR3 length equals 15 residues. The germline V gene encodes CDR1 SEHNR and CDR2 FQNEAQ (reference sequence). Trimming cost V 6 bases and J 8 bases, with 19 bases left between them. CDR3 sequence reads: CASRPTGGAGEKLFF. The CDR3 DNA sequence: TGTGCCAGCAGACCCACCGGAGGGGCGGGGGAAAAACTGTTTTTT.

There are a few counts of this clonotype. The chain joins TRBV27 to TRBJ1-1; D not resolved. The V end lost 3 bases, the J end lost 0 bases, and 8 bases lay between the germline ends. Germline V gene data show CDR1 as MNHEY and CDR2 as SMNVEV (reference sequence). The CDR3 loop spans 14 amino acids. CDR3 in DNA: TGTGCCAGCAGTTTCCGCAGCATGAACACTGAAGCTTTCTTT. Its translation is CASSFRSMNTEAFF.

The chain recombines TRBV18 with TRBJ2-5; D might be TRBD1 or TRBD2, each matching 5 bases. The V and J ends lost 6 bases and 2 bases respectively, with 19 bases between them. The CDR3 extends over 16 amino acids. The germline V gene encodes CDR1 KGHSH and CDR2 LQKENI. The CDR3 bases are TGTGCCAGCTCGCGAGACAGTGTGCGAGGGCAAGAGACCCAGTACTTC. It yields the protein CASSRDSVRGQETQYF.

This rearrangement joins TRBV10-3 to TRBJ1-1, with D unresolved. Trimming stripped 8 bases from V and 6 bases from J, with 13 bases between. The CDR3 runs to 12 residues. The germline CDR1 and CDR2 sequences are ENHRY and SYGVKD. The CDR3 region has the DNA TGTGCCATCGCTGGGGTCGGAGCTGAAGCTTTCTTT. Amino acids: CAIAGVGAEAFF.

This clonotype has a handful of counts. The gene calls are TRBV11-1 and TRBJ1-6; D is unclear. CDR1 and CDR2 from the germline V gene are SGHAT and FQDESV (reference sequence). CDR3 length: 18 residues. Trimming took off 1 base at V and 6 bases at J, with 19 bases between the two ends. DNA for the CDR3: TGTGCCAGCAGCTTAGAGGTCCGGAGCGTGAGAGTTAATTCACCCCTCCACTTT. Its protein product is CASSLEVRSVRVNSPLHF. Full variable domain (rest looked up from reference TRBV11-1 and TRBJ1-6): EAEVAQSPRYKITEKSQAVAFWCDPISGHATLYWYRQILGQGPELLVQFQDESVVDDSQLPKDRFSAERLKGVDSTLKIQPAELGDSAMYLCASSLEVRSVRVNSPLHFGNGTRLTVT.

This clonotype was counted ten times or more. The genes are TRBV7-9 and TRBJ2-7, with D possibly being TRBD1 (5 bases). This CDR3 spans 13 amino acids. The germline V gene has CDR1 SEHNR and CDR2 FQNEAQ (reference sequence). Trimming cost V 5 bases and J 5 bases, with 13 bases left between them. DNA for the CDR3: TGTGCCAGCAGCAAACCTGACAGTGACGAGCAGTACTTC. Translated: CASSKPDSDEQYF.

This clonotype has a handful of counts. The chain couples TRBV27 to TRBJ2-7; D may be TRBD1 (5 bases). The CDR3 totals 12 residues. Trimming shortened V by 7 bases and J by 3 bases, and 10 bases separated the two germline ends. Germline CDR1 is MNHEY and CDR2 is SMNVEV (reference sequence). CDR3 sequence reads: CASKQAGYEQYF. The CDR3 DNA sequence: TGTGCCAGCAAACAGGCCGGCTACGAGCAGTACTTC.

The chain links TRBV20-1 to TRBJ2-1; a possible D gene is TRBD1 (5 bases). Germline-derived CDR1 and CDR2 are DFQATT and SNEGSKA (reference sequence). This CDR3 is 12 amino acids long. The V gene lost 6 bases and the J gene lost 9 bases, with 15 bases spanning the gap. The DNA for the CDR3 is TGCAGTGCCAGATTCAGGGATGCTGAGCAGTTCTTC. It translates to CSARFRDAEQFF.

This clonotype has at least ten counts. The chain carries TRBV20-1 and TRBJ2-2; D is undetermined. The CDR3 is 13 amino acids. Germline CDR1 DFQATT, CDR2 SNEGSKA (reference sequence). The V end lost 6 bases, the J end lost 0 bases, and 8 bases lay between the germline ends. The CDR3 DNA is TGCAGTGCGATCGCCACGAACACCGGGGAGCTGTTTTTT. Its protein product is CSAIATNTGELFF.

This clonotype was found a few times. The V call is TRBV29-1, the J call TRBJ1-2; D perhaps matches TRBD1 (5 bases). Trimming shortened V by 7 bases and J by 3 bases, and 12 bases separated the two germline ends. The CDR3 has 12 amino acids. Germline CDR1 SQVTM, CDR2 ANQGSEA. Here the CDR3 reads CSALRDDYGYTF. CDR3 bases: TGCAGCGCTCTCCGGGACGACTATGGCTACACCTTC.

This clonotype was observed a handful of times. The chain is built from TRBV7-2 and TRBJ2-7; 14 nucleotides align to TRBD2. Germline V lookup: CDR1 SGHTA, CDR2 FQGNSA. V lost 1 base, J lost 10 bases, and 6 bases stayed unmatched. CDR3 length: 15 residues. The CDR3 DNA reads TGTGCCAGCAGCTTAGGGGGACTAGCGGGAGCTAGACAGTACTTC. Translating gives CASSLGGLAGARQYF.

Concerning this clonotype itself: One end of the junction fails to match germline, which may point to a read error. The chain links TRBV12-3 or TRBV12-4 to TRBJ2-1; 12 bases are a match to TRBD2. This CDR3 is built from 16 residues. CDR3 amino acids: CSSSLLAGGSRNEQFF. CDR3 bases: TGTTCCAGCAGTTTACTAGCGGGAGGTTCGCGGAATGAGCAGTTCTTC.

The rearrangement joins TRBV28 to TRBJ1-5, with D hard to call. V lost 6 bases to trimming and J lost 6 bases, with 18 bases between them. This CDR3 is 15 amino acids long. Germline V lookup: CDR1 MDHEN, CDR2 SYDVKM. Here the CDR3 reads CASSKVRGKGQPQHF. CDR3 DNA sequence: TGTGCCAGCAGCAAGGTGCGCGGGAAGGGTCAGCCCCAGCATTTT.

The V call is TRBV20-1, the J call TRBJ2-4; possible D gene TRBD1, 5 bases. V was trimmed by 3 bases and J by 8 bases, leaving 17 bases between them. This CDR3 has 14 residues. The V gene's germline CDR1 is DFQATT and CDR2 SNEGSKA (reference sequence). CDR3 protein: CSASQRVRGYIQYF. CDR3 nucleotide sequence: TGCAGTGCTAGCCAAAGAGTAAGGGGATACATTCAGTACTTC.

This clonotype has at least ten counts. The chain employs TRBV4-3 and TRBJ2-3; 13 bases map to TRBD2. The ends lost 0 bases at V and 9 bases at J; junction bases unmatched: 6. The CDR3 length is 16 residues. Germline V CDR1 and CDR2: LGHNA, YSLEER. CDR3 coding DNA: TGCGCCAGCAGCCAAGATCAACTAGCGGGAGGGCCGACGCAGTATTTT. Protein sequence: CASSQDQLAGGPTQYF.

V usage is TRBV20-1 and J usage is TRBJ2-3; 7 bases align to TRBD1. The trim removed 6 bases at V and 0 bases at J, leaving 9 bases unmatched. CDR3 length: 15 residues. Germline CDR1 reads DFQATT; CDR2 reads SNEGSKA (reference sequence). The CDR3 loop reads CSAKNRGSSTDTQYF. The CDR3 bases are TGCAGTGCAAAGAACAGGGGCTCTAGCACAGATACGCAGTATTTT.

The chain carries TRBV10-1 and TRBJ2-2; the D gene could be TRBD1 or TRBD2 (5 bases each). The CDR3 contains 14 residues. Trimming removed 2 bases from V and 3 bases from J, with 7 bases in between. Germline V CDR1 and CDR2: WNHNN, SYGVQD (reference sequence). This CDR3 is CASSEGGYTGELFF. The CDR3 coding sequence is TGCGCCAGCAGTGAGGGGGGATACACCGGGGAGCTGTTTTTT.

A few counts support this clonotype. The chain links TRBV5-1 to TRBJ2-7; 11 nucleotides line up with TRBD2. With V trimmed by 1 base and J by 5 bases, 5 bases remained unmatched. The CDR3 has 15 residues. Per the germline V gene, CDR1 is SGHRS and CDR2 is YFSETQ. For the CDR3, the DNA is TGCGCCAGCAGCTTGACTAGCGGGAGAGGGAACGAGCAGTACTTC. Its translation: CASSLTSGRGNEQYF.

The chain has TRBV19 and TRBJ1-1; tentatively, D is TRBD1 (5 bases). V was trimmed by 3 bases and J by 0 bases, leaving 11 bases between them. The V gene's germline CDR1 is LNHDA and CDR2 SQIVND (reference sequence). CDR3 length: 15 amino acids. CDR3 amino acids: CASSILGDLNTEAFF. CDR3 coding DNA: TGTGCCAGTAGTATTTTGGGGGACTTGAACACTGAAGCTTTCTTT.

This clonotype was counted ten times or more. J is TRBJ2-7 and V is TRBV29-1, with D possibly being TRBD1 or TRBD2 (5 bases each). The germline CDR1 and CDR2 sequences are SQVTM and ANQGSEA. The CDR3 totals 12 residues. Trimming stripped 4 bases from V and 2 bases from J, with 9 bases between. The CDR3: CSVVGTPYEQYF. For the CDR3, the DNA is TGCAGCGTTGTAGGGACCCCCTACGAGCAGTACTTC.

There are a few counts of this clonotype. CDR3: CASSLSIYLNEQFF. CDR3 nucleotides: TGCGCCAGCAGCCTGAGCATATACCTCAATGAGCAGTTCTTC. J is TRBJ2-1 and V is TRBV5-1, with D unresolved. The germline V gene encodes CDR1 SGHRS and CDR2 YFSETQ. This CDR3 region has 14 residues. With 4 bases removed from V and 6 bases from J, the gap between germline ends came to 14 bases.

This clonotype was seen more than once but under ten times. The rearrangement joins TRBV6-1 to TRBJ2-3, with D hard to call. Germline V CDR1 and CDR2: MNHNS, SASEGT. V was cut by 1 base and J by 4 bases, with 12 bases left in between. The CDR3 loop spans 15 amino acids. The DNA of the CDR3 is TGTGCCAGCAGTGAAGGACTTCCGCACGCAGATACGCAGTATTTT. This sequence encodes CASSEGLPHADTQYF.